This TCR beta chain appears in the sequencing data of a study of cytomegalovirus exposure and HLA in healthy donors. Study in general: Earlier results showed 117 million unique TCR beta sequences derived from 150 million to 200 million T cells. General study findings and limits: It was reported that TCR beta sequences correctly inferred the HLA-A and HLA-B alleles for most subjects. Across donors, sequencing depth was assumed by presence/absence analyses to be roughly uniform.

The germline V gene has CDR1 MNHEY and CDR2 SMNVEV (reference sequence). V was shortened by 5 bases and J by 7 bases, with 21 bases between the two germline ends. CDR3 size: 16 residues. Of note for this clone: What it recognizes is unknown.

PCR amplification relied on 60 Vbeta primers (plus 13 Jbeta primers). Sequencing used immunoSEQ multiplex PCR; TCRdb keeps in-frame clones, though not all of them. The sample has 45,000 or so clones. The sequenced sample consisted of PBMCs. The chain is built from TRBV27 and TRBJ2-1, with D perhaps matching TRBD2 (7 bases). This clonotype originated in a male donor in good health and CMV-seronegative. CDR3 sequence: CASSPGLGGRGNEQFF. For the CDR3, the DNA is TGTGCCAGCAGTCCCGGCCTGGGTGGGAGGGGGAATGAGCAGTTCTTC.